The 12 T cell receptor beta chains given below trace back to one sample, sequenced in a study of T cell changes during pregnancy in multiple sclerosis. The data were produced by immunoSEQ multiplex PCR, yet TCRdb's version contains in-frame clones alone and is incomplete. The sample shows over 50,000 clones, approximately 88% of them seen only once. This sample comprised peripheral blood, obtained in the first trimester of pregnancy. The source is a female donor with multiple sclerosis, enrolled in a pregnancy study.

The chain employs TRBV18 and TRBJ2-3; D is unresolved. Trimming pared 5 bases from V and 3 bases from J, leaving 24 bases between. CDR3 length: 18 residues. Germline values: CDR1 KGHSH, CDR2 LQKENI. CDR3 loop: CASSASLTEISWTDTQYF. CDR3 DNA: TGTGCCAGCTCAGCGTCCTTAACAGAAATAAGTTGGACAGATACGCAGTATTTT.

The chain has TRBV28 and TRBJ2-7; TRBD2 aligns across 12 bases. The V gene's germline CDR1 is MDHEN and CDR2 SYDVKM. This CDR3 has 15 amino acids. J lost 1 base, V lost 4 bases, and 2 bases had no gene match. The CDR3: CASSSSGRDSYEQYF. The CDR3 DNA sequence: TGTGCCAGCAGTTCTAGCGGGAGGGATTCCTACGAGCAGTACTTC.

This chain connects TRBV11-2 to TRBJ2-6; 7 bases fit TRBD1. The J segment lost 3 bases and the V segment lost 0 bases, leaving 5 bases of the junction unmatched. The CDR3 totals 17 residues. Germline V lookup: CDR1 SGHAT, CDR2 FQNNGV. The CDR3 DNA is TGTGCCAGCAGCTTAGATGGTAGGGGGCTTGGGGCCAACGTCCTGACTTTC. This codes for CASSLDGRGLGANVLTF. Full variable domain (missing parts from reference TRBV11-2 and TRBJ2-6): EAGVAQSPRYKIIEKRQSVAFWCNPISGHATLYWYQQILGQGPKLLIQFQNNGVVDDSQLPKDRFSAERLKGVDSTLKIQPAKLEDSAVYLCASSLDGRGLGANVLTFGAGSRLTVL.

The gene calls are TRBV21-1 and TRBJ2-7; TRBD2 reflects the table's D call only, with no check against the DNA. TRBV21-1 is deemed a pseudogene. The CDR3 runs 17 residues. The CDR3 reads CASSKGSRFTSSYEQYF. CDR3 nucleotide sequence: TGTGCCAGCAGCAAAGGGAGTAGGTTTACCTCATCCTACGAGCAGTACTTC.

The chain links TRBV5-1 to TRBJ1-3; 7 nucleotides match TRBD1. The CDR3 totals 17 residues. V shed 4 bases, J shed 0 bases, and the junction held 10 bases outside the gene matches. Germline lookup yields CDR1 SGHRS and CDR2 YFSETQ. CDR3 loop: CASSPGGTALSGNTIYF. The CDR3 nucleotides are TGCGCCAGCAGCCCGGGGGGGACAGCGCTCTCTGGAAACACCATATATTTT.

This clone was seen just once. This chain links TRBV11-2 with TRBJ1-2; D might be TRBD1 (5 bases). Germline loops: CDR1 SGHAT, CDR2 FQNNGV. V lost 3 bases and J lost 8, with 16 bases in between. There are 14 residues in the CDR3. The CDR3 region is CASSFKGPSPGYTF. The CDR3 DNA follows: TGTGCCAGCAGCTTCAAGGGGCCTTCACCCGGCTACACCTTC.

The CDR3 DNA is TGCGCCAGCAGTCGGACTACAGGGGATCAGCCCCAGCATTTT. It translates to CASSRTTGDQPQHF. The chain has TRBV4-3 and TRBJ1-5, with 7 nucleotides matching TRBD1. With V trimmed by 6 bases and J by 5 bases, 7 bases remained unmatched. Per the germline V gene, CDR1 is LGHNA and CDR2 is YSLEER. CDR3 size: 14 residues.

This clone was detected only once. The V and J genes are TRBV19 and TRBJ1-2; 7 bases are a match to TRBD1. Trimming cost V 3 bases and J 8 bases; bases outside gene matches: 12. The germline gives CDR1 LNHDA, CDR2 SQIVND (reference sequence). The CDR3 covers 15 residues. CDR3: CASSIGQASSGGYTF. The CDR3 bases are TGTGCCAGTAGTATTGGACAGGCCTCTTCGGGGGGCTACACCTTC.

Only one count was recorded for this clone. The chain couples TRBV4-1 to TRBJ2-1; a weak D match, TRBD2 (6 bases). The V and J ends lost 2 bases and 0 bases respectively, with 8 bases between them. CDR3 length: 15 amino acids. Germline-derived CDR1 and CDR2 are MGHRA and YSYEKL. The CDR3 loop is CASSQSGSSYNEQFF. The CDR3 DNA is TGCGCCAGCAGCCAATCCGGGAGCTCCTACAATGAGCAGTTCTTC.

The rearrangement joins TRBV6-1 to TRBJ2-7; TRBD1 matches 9 bases. The CDR3 runs 14 residues. Looked up from germline, CDR1 is MNHNS and CDR2 is SASEGT. V was clipped by 1 base and J by 2 bases; unmatched bases: 0. The CDR3: CASSEGTGAYEQYF. Here the CDR3 DNA reads TGTGCCAGCAGTGAAGGGACAGGGGCCTACGAGCAGTACTTC.

This clone showed up just once. The V and J genes are TRBV2 and TRBJ2-7, with TRBD1 matching 7 bases. Germline assignment: CDR1 SNHLY and CDR2 FYNNEI. The V segment lost 6 bases and the J segment 4 bases; nucleotides outside the gene matches: 6. The CDR3 contains 13 residues. The CDR3 nucleotides read TGTGCCAGCAGAGTAGACAGGGAATACGAGCAGTACTTC. Residues: CASRVDREYEQYF.

To note about this clone: The identical CDR3 is also encoded by other nucleotide sequences in the sample. The CDR3 coding sequence is TGCGCCAGCAGCTTGGAGGCAGCGAGCTCCTACAATGAGCAGTTCTTC. The encoded protein is CASSLEAASSYNEQFF. The chain carries TRBV5-1 and TRBJ2-1; D gene ambiguous. This CDR3 has 16 amino acids. Germline CDR1 reads SGHRS; CDR2 reads YFSETQ. V was pared by 0 bases and J by 0 bases, with 10 bases between.